This T cell receptor beta chain was obtained from a study of T cell responses to AZD1222 COVID-19 vaccine. Germline V CDR1 and CDR2: DFQATT, SNEGSKA (reference sequence). The CDR3 covers 13 residues. Trimming stripped 3 bases from V and 8 bases from J, with 16 bases between. Clones were read by immunoSEQ multiplex PCR, and TCRdb kept only the in-frame ones, dropping some. The table includes fewer than 150,000 clones, nearly 95% detected once. This receptor was identified in an adult in good health. The chain employs TRBV20-1 and TRBJ1-2, with unresolved D. The sample in question was peripheral blood, obtained on day 0 of AZD1222 vaccination. This CDR3 is CSASWSNGEGYTF. Written as DNA, the CDR3 is TGCAGTGCTAGTTGGTCCAATGGAGAAGGCTACACCTTC.